These 28 T cell receptor beta chains were all obtained from the same sample, sequenced in a study of cytomegalovirus exposure and HLA in healthy donors. This PCR relied on a set of 60 Vbeta primers and 13 Jbeta primers. Produced via immunoSEQ multiplex PCR; TCRdb's table is partial and in-frame only. The sample contains over 100,000 clones, around 73% of which appear only once. Source material: PBMCs. The receptors derive from a female donor in good health and CMV-seronegative.

The V gene is TRBV4-3, the J gene TRBJ1-2, with D maybe TRBD1 (5 bases). V lost 4 bases to trimming and J lost 6 bases, with 15 bases between them. The CDR3 is 14 amino acids. Germline CDR1 and CDR2: LGHNA and YSLEER. For the CDR3, the DNA is TGCGCCAGCAGCCGGGAACGGGGGAAGGATGGCTACACCTTC. Translated: CASSRERGKDGYTF.

V and J are TRBV7-2 and TRBJ1-1; weak D call: TRBD1 (6 bases). The CDR3 is 15 amino acids. The ends were cut back, 5 bases at V and 3 bases at J, with 16 bases in the middle. The V gene's germline CDR1 is SGHTA and CDR2 FQGNSA. Here the CDR3 reads CASSLNRVEYTEAFF. The CDR3 DNA sequence: TGTGCCAGCAGCCTTAACAGGGTGGAGTACACTGAAGCTTTCTTT.

V gene TRBV5-5 combines with J gene TRBJ2-7; 11 bases match TRBD1. The CDR3 totals 15 residues. The V and J ends lost 5 bases and 4 bases, in that order; junction bases with no gene match: 8. CDR1 is SGHKS and CDR2 is YYEKEE in the germline V gene (reference sequence). The CDR3 region is CASRPWDRGGYEQYF. The CDR3 nucleotides read TGTGCCAGCAGACCGTGGGACAGGGGGGGTTACGAGCAGTACTTC.

This clone appeared once. The chain recombines TRBV30 with TRBJ2-5; D gene ambiguous. V lost 4 bases and J lost 1, with 10 bases in between. Germline-derived CDR1 and CDR2 are GTSNPN and SVGIG (reference sequence). The CDR3 has 13 amino acids. The CDR3 protein is CAWTQEPQETQYF. The DNA of the CDR3 is TGTGCCTGGACGCAGGAACCCCAAGAGACCCAGTACTTC.

This chain links TRBV5-6 with TRBJ2-3; 9 positions agree with TRBD1. Germline values: CDR1 SGHDT, CDR2 YYEEEE. This CDR3 comprises 16 residues. Trimming took 0 bases from V and 5 from J; bases not matched to a gene: 7. CDR3 in amino acids: CASSLVGGTGRDTQYF. DNA for the CDR3: TGTGCCAGCAGCTTGGTGGGCGGGACAGGGAGAGATACGCAGTATTTT.

This CDR3 reads CASSLGLAGGLEQYF. CDR3 DNA: TGTGCCAGCAGCTTAGGACTAGCGGGAGGATTAGAGCAGTACTTC. The chain employs TRBV11-2 and TRBJ2-7, with 13 bases matching TRBD2. V dropped 1 base and J dropped 7; count of bases not matched to a gene: 4. Germline V gene lookup returns CDR1 SGHAT and CDR2 FQNNGV. This CDR3 comprises 15 residues.

This clone was observed once. The chain couples TRBV28 to TRBJ1-5; unclear D gene. V was pared by 3 bases and J by 6 bases, with 6 bases between. Germline lookup yields CDR1 MDHEN and CDR2 SYDVKM. The CDR3 length is 12 residues. CDR3 sequence reads: CASSLFSQPQHF. CDR3 DNA sequence: TGTGCCAGCAGTTTGTTTAGTCAGCCCCAGCATTTT.

The V gene is TRBV18, the J gene TRBJ1-2; 7 bases are a match to TRBD1. The CDR3 contains 14 residues. Losses at the gene ends were 6 bases for V and 6 bases for J; bases not matched to a gene: 10. Germline lookup yields CDR1 KGHSH and CDR2 LQKENI. CDR3 coding DNA: TGTGCCAGCTCCTCGACAGGGATTCTTGATGGCTACACCTTC. Translated: CASSSTGILDGYTF.

The genes are TRBV11-2 and TRBJ2-3; D ambiguous. The CDR3 is 14 amino acids. The V gene lost 1 base and the J gene lost 2 bases, with 7 bases spanning the gap. Germline CDR1 and CDR2: SGHAT and FQNNGV. CDR3 nucleotide sequence: TGTGCCAGCAGCTTAGCTCCAGACACAGATACGCAGTATTTT. Its protein product is CASSLAPDTDTQYF.

For this clone: Distinct nucleotide sequences in the sample also encode this CDR3. The gene calls are TRBV5-1 and TRBJ2-7; D ambiguous. Per the germline V gene, CDR1 is SGHRS and CDR2 is YFSETQ. Trimming took off 2 bases at V and 2 bases at J, with 14 bases between the two ends. The CDR3 runs 15 residues. CDR3 residues: CASSFSGSPTYEQYF. CDR3 coding DNA: TGCGCCAGCAGCTTTTCCGGGTCGCCCACCTACGAGCAGTACTTC.

The V and J genes are TRBV27 and TRBJ2-1; 13 bases align to TRBD2. CDR3 size: 14 residues. J was trimmed by 4 bases and V by 8 bases; bases with no gene match: 2. Germline V gene sequence: CDR1 MNHEY, CDR2 SMNVEV (reference sequence). For the CDR3, the DNA is TGTGCCAGCCTGGGACTAGCGGGATACAATGAGCAGTTCTTC. It yields the protein CASLGLAGYNEQFF.

The chain employs TRBV6-5 and TRBJ1-2; 8 bases match TRBD1. CDR1 MNHEY and CDR2 SVGAGI come from the germline V gene. V shed 6 bases, J shed 6 bases, and the junction held 12 bases outside the gene matches. The CDR3 contains 15 residues. The CDR3 reads CASSFDPGQVHGYTF. The CDR3 DNA reads TGTGCCAGCAGCTTCGACCCGGGACAGGTCCATGGCTACACCTTC.

The V call is TRBV28, the J call TRBJ1-2; 10 nucleotides align to TRBD1. The trim removed 4 bases at V and 8 bases at J, leaving 7 bases unmatched. Germline V CDR1 and CDR2: MDHEN, SYDVKM. The CDR3 covers 14 residues. CDR3: CASSSSGTGDGYTF. The CDR3 nucleotides are TGTGCCAGCAGTTCTTCCGGGACAGGGGACGGCTACACCTTC.

J is TRBJ1-2 and V is TRBV6-5; perhaps TRBD1 as D (5 bases). Trimming shortened V by 10 bases and J by 7 bases, and 19 bases separated the two germline ends. The CDR3 totals 13 residues. CDR1 is MNHEY and CDR2 is SVGAGI in the germline V gene. The CDR3 sequence: CATGLRGSGGYTF. CDR3 sequence (DNA): TGTGCCACGGGCCTACGGGGGAGTGGTGGCTACACCTTC.

The chain combines TRBV9 with TRBJ2-3, with D unclear. Per the germline V gene, CDR1 is SGDLS and CDR2 is YYNGEE. The CDR3 consists of 13 residues. Trimming left V 2 bases short and J 6 bases short, with 10 bases between. The CDR3 here is CASSVADRDTQYF. The CDR3 region has the DNA TGTGCCAGCAGCGTTGCGGATCGGGATACGCAGTATTTT.

This clone was seen more than once but under ten times. The chain recombines TRBV25-1 with TRBJ2-5, with TRBD2 matching 8 bases. Germline CDR1 reads MGHDK; CDR2 reads SYGVNS. This CDR3 has 14 residues. With 7 bases clipped from V and 1 base from J, the junction kept 5 bases outside the gene matches. CDR3 region: CASNSGGPQETQYF. The CDR3 nucleotides read TGTGCCAGCAATTCGGGAGGGCCCCAAGAGACCCAGTACTTC. Supplemented by reference TRBV25-1 and TRBJ2-5, the full variable domain reads EADIYQTPRYLVIGTGKKITLECSQTMGHDKMYWYQQDPGMELHLIHYSYGVNSTEKGDLSSESTVSRIRTEHFPLTLESARPSHTSQYLCASNSGGPQETQYFGPGTRLLVL.

V usage is TRBV7-2 and J usage is TRBJ2-7, with 9 bases identical to TRBD2. Trimming removed 5 bases from V and 0 bases from J; junction bases left unmatched: 2. Germline loops: CDR1 SGHTA, CDR2 FQGNSA. This CDR3 has 14 amino acids. The CDR3: CASSPGLASYEQYF. CDR3 nucleotides: TGTGCCAGCAGCCCGGGACTAGCCTCCTACGAGCAGTACTTC.

The V and J genes are TRBV14 and TRBJ1-4; perhaps TRBD1 as D (6 bases). This CDR3 has 13 residues. Germline CDR1 and CDR2: SGHDN and FVKESK. The germline V and J ends were trimmed by 1 base and 7 bases, with 7 bases remaining between them. The CDR3 bases are TGTGCCAGCAGCCAAGGAGGGGGTGAAAAACTGTTTTTT. Encoded protein: CASSQGGGEKLFF. The full variable domain, rest sourced from reference TRBV14 and TRBJ1-4, is EAGVTQFPSHSVIEKGQTVTLRCDPISGHDNLYWYRRVMGKEIKFLLHFVKESKQDESGMPNNRFLAERTGGTYSTLKVQPAELEDSGVYFCASSQGGGEKLFFGSGTQLSVL.

This clone was detected once. The rearrangement joins TRBV7-2 to TRBJ2-7; D gene unclear. This CDR3 has 11 residues. Germline values: CDR1 SGHTA, CDR2 FQGNSA. V lost 3 bases, J lost 3 bases, and 3 bases lay in between. CDR3 region: CASSFYYEQYF. The CDR3 DNA is TGTGCCAGCAGCTTCTACTACGAGCAGTACTTC.

This chain connects TRBV5-4 to TRBJ2-7, with D possibly being TRBD2 (6 bases). V shed 4 bases and J shed 2 bases, with 10 bases lying between them. Germline V lookup: CDR1 SGHNT, CDR2 YYREEE (reference sequence). The CDR3 runs 13 residues. The CDR3 sequence is CASSPGAAYEQYF. In DNA, the CDR3 is TGTGCCAGCAGCCCGGGAGCCGCCTACGAGCAGTACTTC.

The chain combines TRBV19 with TRBJ2-7; D is ambiguous. The CDR3 sequence is 13 residues long. CDR1 and CDR2 from the germline V gene are LNHDA and SQIVND (reference sequence). The germline V and J ends were trimmed by 2 bases and 0 bases, with 5 bases remaining between them. The CDR3 DNA follows: TGTGCCAGTAGTATAACATCCTCCTACGAGCAGTACTTC. As protein: CASSITSSYEQYF. Using reference TRBV19 and TRBJ2-7 for the parts outside the CDR3, the full variable domain is DGGITQSPKYLFRKEGQNVTLSCEQNLNHDAMYWYRQDPGQGLRLIYYSQIVNDFQKGDIAEGYSVSREKKESFPLTVTSAQKNPTAFYLCASSITSSYEQYFGPGTRLTVT.

This chain joins TRBV20-1 and TRBJ2-5; maybe TRBD2 (6 bases). Germline assignment: CDR1 DFQATT and CDR2 SNEGSKA (reference sequence). Trimming cost V 4 bases and J 11 bases, with 14 bases left between them. CDR3 length equals 11 residues. CDR3 loop: CSANRGTRQYF. The CDR3 nucleotides read TGCAGTGCTAACAGAGGGACTCGGCAGTACTTC.

J is TRBJ1-4 and V is TRBV6-6; the match to TRBD1 covers 7 bases. The germline CDR1 and CDR2 sequences are MNHNY and SVGAGI (reference sequence). The CDR3 is 12 amino acids. V lost 6 bases to trimming and J lost 13 bases; unmatched junction nucleotides: 8. The CDR3 spells CASSLPRGTLFF. The CDR3 DNA sequence: TGTGCCAGCAGCCTACCCAGGGGGACACTGTTTTTT.

The rearrangement joins TRBV4-3 to TRBJ2-7; tentative D call: TRBD2 (5 bases). This CDR3 is 16 amino acids long. Trimming left V 4 bases short and J 0 bases short, with 16 bases between. Looked up from germline, CDR1 is LGHNA and CDR2 is YSLEER. This CDR3 reads CASSPTSGPSSYEQYF. DNA of the CDR3: TGCGCCAGCAGCCCCACCAGCGGTCCCAGCTCCTACGAGCAGTACTTC.

This sequence joins TRBV4-3 and TRBJ2-7, with 9 bases fitting TRBD1. This CDR3 has 14 residues. V was clipped by 4 bases and J by 1 base; unmatched bases: 2. Looked up from germline, CDR1 is LGHNA and CDR2 is YSLEER. The CDR3 spells CASSPGTGSYEQYF. CDR3 coding DNA: TGCGCCAGCAGCCCGGGGACAGGGTCCTACGAGCAGTACTTC.

The V and J genes are TRBV7-2 and TRBJ2-1; 10 bases are shared with TRBD2. The V segment lost 3 bases and the J segment 8 bases; nucleotides outside the gene matches: 7. CDR1 and CDR2 from the germline V gene are SGHTA and FQGNSA. CDR3 size: 15 residues. Here the CDR3 reads CASSFRAGGPDEQFF. CDR3 coding DNA: TGTGCCAGCAGCTTTCGAGCGGGAGGGCCGGATGAGCAGTTCTTC. The full variable domain, with the rest looked up from reference TRBV7-2 and TRBJ2-1, is GAGVSQSPSNKVTEKGKDVELRCDPISGHTALYWYRQSLGQGLEFLIYFQGNSAPDKSGLPSDRFSAERTGGSVSTLTIQRTQQEDSAVYLCASSFRAGGPDEQFFGPGTRLTVL.

This chain uses TRBV5-1 with TRBJ2-7; 15 nucleotides agree with TRBD2. In germline, CDR1 is SGHRS, CDR2 YFSETQ. The CDR3 covers 16 residues. The V gene end was trimmed by 0 bases and the J gene end by 4 bases; junction bases not matched to a gene: 2. The CDR3 coding sequence is TGCGCCAGCAGCTTGGCCGGGACTAGCGGGAGGTACGAGCAGTACTTC. This gives the protein CASSLAGTSGRYEQYF.

The V call is TRBV2, the J call TRBJ2-1; the match to TRBD1 covers 9 bases. There are 12 residues in the CDR3. Per germline, CDR1 SNHLY and CDR2 FYNNEI. V lost 5 bases, J lost 10 bases, and 3 bases stayed unmatched. The CDR3 DNA reads as TGTGCCAGCAGTACAGGGGGCTGGGAGCAGTTCTTC. Translating it yields CASSTGGWEQFF.